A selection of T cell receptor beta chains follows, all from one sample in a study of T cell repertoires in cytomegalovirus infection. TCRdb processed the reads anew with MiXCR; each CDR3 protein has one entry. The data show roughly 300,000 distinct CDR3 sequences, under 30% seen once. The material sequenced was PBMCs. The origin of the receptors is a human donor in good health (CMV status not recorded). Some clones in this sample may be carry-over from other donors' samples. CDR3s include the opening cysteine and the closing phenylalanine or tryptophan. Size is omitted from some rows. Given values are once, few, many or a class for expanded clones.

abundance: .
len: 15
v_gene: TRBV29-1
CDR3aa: CSVGDARGNTGELFF

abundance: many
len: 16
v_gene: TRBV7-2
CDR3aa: CASSRPRGSSYNEQFF

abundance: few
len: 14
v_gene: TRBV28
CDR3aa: CASSFSGQGTEAFF

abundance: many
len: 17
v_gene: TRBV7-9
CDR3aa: CATPGPQEGGIQETQYF

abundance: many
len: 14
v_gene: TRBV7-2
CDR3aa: CASSFTQGLYEQYF

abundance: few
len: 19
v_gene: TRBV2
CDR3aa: CASSPSAGGQRLRTDTQYF

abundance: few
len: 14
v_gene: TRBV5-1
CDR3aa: CASSPDRGRRELFF

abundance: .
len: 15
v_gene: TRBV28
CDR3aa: CASTSGLAGVETQYF

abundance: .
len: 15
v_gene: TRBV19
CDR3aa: CASSRRLAGQETQYF

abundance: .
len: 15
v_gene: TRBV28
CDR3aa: CASSSQPSGANVLTF

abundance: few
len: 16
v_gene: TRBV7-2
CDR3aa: CASSLGVGAGTDTQYF

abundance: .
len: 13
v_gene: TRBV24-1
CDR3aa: CATSDYDDRELFF

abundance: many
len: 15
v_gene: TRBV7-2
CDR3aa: CASSLAPNRNYGYTF

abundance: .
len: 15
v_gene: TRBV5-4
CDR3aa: CASTSGGRAYNEQFF

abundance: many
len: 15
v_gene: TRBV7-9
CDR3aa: CASSLHPSGNQPQHF

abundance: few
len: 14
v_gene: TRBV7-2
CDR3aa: CASSLPGPLREQYF

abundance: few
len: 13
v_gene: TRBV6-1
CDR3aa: CATQDWRTDTQYF

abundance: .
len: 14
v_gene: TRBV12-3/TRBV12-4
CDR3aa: CASSPLGVDNEQFF

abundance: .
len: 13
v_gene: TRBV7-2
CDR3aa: CASSLQGIQPQHF

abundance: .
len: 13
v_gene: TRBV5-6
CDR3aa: CASSLVVGTEAFF

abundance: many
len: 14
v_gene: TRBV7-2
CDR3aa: CASSLGAVPYEQYF

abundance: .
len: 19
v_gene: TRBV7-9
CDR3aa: CASSPRTSGPRGSYNEQFF

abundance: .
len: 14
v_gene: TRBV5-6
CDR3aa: CASSPDRGRNIQYF

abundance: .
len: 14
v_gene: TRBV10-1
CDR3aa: CASSEPGTGDTQYF

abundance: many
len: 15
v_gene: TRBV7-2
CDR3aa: CASSLTPSGGDTQYF

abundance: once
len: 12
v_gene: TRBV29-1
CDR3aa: CSVLQGTDTQYF

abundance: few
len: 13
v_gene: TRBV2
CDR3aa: CASTDRLNYGYTF

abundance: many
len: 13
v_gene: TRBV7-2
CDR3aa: CASSLAVTYEQYF

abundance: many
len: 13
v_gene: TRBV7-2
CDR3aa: CASSYRAEGGYTF

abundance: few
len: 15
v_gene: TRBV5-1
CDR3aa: CASSLAGAANQPQHF

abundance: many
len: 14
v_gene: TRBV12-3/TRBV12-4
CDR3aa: CASSSGQANYGYTF

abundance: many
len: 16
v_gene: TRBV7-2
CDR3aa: CASSFVHPGYYNEQFF

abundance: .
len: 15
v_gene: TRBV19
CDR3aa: CATAEGLISYNEQFF

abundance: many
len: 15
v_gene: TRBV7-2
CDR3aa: CASTPERAPYNEQFF

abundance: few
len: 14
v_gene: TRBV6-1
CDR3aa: CASSPSTGSQPQHF

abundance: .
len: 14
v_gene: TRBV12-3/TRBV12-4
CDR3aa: CASSLASRWTEAFF

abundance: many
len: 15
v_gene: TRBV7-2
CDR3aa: CASLPQRGYSYEQYF

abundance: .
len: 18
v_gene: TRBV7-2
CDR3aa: CASSTTGTRGTSSNEQFF

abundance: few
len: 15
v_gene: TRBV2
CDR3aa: CASRGQASGANVLTF

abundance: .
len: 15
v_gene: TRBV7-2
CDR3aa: CASSLGTLGSYEQYF

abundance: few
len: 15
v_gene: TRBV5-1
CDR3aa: CASSSGLAGANEQFF

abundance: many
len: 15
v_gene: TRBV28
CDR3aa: CASSPPGALNQPQHF

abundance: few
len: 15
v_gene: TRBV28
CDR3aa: CASRRDRVSNQPQHF

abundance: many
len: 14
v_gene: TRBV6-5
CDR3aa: CASSYSFQGTEAFF